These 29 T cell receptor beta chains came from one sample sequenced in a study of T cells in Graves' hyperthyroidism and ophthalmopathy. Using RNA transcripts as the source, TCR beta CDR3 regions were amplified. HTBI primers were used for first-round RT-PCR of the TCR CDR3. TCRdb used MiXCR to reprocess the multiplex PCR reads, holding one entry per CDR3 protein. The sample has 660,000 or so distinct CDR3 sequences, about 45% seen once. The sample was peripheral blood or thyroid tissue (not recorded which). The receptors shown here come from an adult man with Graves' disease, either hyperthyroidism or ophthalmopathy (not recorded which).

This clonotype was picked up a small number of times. The CDR3 DNA sequence: TGTGCCAGCAGAGAGGGTCAATATGGCTACACCTTC. It specifies CASREGQYGYTF. The rearrangement joins TRBV10-3 to TRBJ1-2, with D hard to call. The CDR3 is 12 amino acids. Between the trimmed V and J ends, which lost 10 bases and 5 bases, there was a span of 14 bases. Germline-derived CDR1 and CDR2 are ENHRY and SYGVKD.

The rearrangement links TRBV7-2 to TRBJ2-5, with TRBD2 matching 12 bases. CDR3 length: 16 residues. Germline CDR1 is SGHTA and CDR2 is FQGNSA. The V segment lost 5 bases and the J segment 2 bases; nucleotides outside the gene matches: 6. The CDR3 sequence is CASSLRTSGVQETQYF. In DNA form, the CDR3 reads TGTGCCAGCAGCCTAAGGACTAGCGGGGTACAAGAGACCCAGTACTTC. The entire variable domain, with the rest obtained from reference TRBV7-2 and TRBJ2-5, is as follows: GAGVSQSPSNKVTEKGKDVELRCDPISGHTALYWYRQSLGQGLEFLIYFQGNSAPDKSGLPSDRFSAERTGGSVSTLTIQRTQQEDSAVYLCASSLRTSGVQETQYFGPGTRLLVL.

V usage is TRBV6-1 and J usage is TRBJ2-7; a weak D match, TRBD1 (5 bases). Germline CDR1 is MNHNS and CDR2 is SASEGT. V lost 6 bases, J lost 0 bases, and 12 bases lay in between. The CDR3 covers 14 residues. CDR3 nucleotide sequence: TGTGCCAGCAGCTGGGGCAGCCGCTCCTACGAGCAGTACTTC. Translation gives CASSWGSRSYEQYF.

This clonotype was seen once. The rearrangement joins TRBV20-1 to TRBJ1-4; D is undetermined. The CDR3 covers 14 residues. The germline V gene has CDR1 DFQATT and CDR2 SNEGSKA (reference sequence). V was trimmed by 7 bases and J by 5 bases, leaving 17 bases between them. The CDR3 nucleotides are TGCAGTGGTAGGGCGGATACTATGAATGAAAAACTGTTTTTT. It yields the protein CSGRADTMNEKLFF.

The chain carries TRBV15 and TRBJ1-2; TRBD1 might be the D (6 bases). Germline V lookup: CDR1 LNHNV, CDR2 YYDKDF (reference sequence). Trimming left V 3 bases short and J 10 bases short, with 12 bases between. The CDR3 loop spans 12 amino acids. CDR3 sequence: CATSSQGPTYTF. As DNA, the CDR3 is TGTGCCACCAGCAGCCAGGGGCCCACCTACACCTTC.

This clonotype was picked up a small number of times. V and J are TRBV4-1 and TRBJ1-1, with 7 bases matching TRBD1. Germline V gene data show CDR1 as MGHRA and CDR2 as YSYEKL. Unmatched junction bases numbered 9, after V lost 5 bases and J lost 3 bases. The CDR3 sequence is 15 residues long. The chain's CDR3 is CASSTRQGRDTEAFF. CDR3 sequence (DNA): TGCGCCAGCAGCACACGACAGGGCAGGGACACTGAAGCTTTCTTT.

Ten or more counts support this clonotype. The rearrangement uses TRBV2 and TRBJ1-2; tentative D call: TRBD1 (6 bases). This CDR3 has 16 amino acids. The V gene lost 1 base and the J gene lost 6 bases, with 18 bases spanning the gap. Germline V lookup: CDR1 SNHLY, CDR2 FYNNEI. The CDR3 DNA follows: TGTGCCAGCAGTGAAGGAGAAACGGGGGGCTACCATGGCTACACCTTC. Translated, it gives CASSEGETGGYHGYTF.

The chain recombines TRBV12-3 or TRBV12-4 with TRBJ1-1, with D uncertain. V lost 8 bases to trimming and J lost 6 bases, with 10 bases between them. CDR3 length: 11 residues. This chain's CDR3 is CASVLFPEAFF. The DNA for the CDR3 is TGTGCCAGCGTTCTGTTCCCTGAAGCTTTCTTT.

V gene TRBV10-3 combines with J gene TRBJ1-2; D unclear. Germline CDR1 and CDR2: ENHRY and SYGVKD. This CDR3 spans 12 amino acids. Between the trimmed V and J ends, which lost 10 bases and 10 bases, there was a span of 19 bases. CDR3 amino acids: CATTGSVGDYTF. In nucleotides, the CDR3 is TGTGCCACGACCGGCAGCGTTGGTGACTACACCTTC.

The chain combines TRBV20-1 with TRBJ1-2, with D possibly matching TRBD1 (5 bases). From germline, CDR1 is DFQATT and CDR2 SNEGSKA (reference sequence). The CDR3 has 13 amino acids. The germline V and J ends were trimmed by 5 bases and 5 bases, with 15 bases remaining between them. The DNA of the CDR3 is TGCAGTGCTTCTCCAGGACAACGATATGGCTACACCTTC. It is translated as CSASPGQRYGYTF.

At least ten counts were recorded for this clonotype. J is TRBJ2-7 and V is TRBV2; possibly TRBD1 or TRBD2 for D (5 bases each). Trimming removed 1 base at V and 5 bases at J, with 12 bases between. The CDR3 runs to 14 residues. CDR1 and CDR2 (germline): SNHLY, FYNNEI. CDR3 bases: TGTGCCAGCAGTGAAGTGGCCGGGGCCCACGAGCAGTACTTC. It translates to CASSEVAGAHEQYF. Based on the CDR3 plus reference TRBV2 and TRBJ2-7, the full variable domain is EPEVTQTPSHQVTQMGQEVILRCVPISNHLYFYWYRQILGQKVEFLVSFYNNEISEKSEIFDDQFSVERPDGSNFTLKIRSTKLEDSAMYFCASSEVAGAHEQYFGPGTRLTVT.

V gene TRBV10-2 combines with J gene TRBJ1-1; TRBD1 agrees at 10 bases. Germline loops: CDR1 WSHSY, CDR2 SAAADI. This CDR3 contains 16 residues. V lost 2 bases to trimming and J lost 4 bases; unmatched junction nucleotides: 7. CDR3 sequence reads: CASSEPPGQGGTEAFF. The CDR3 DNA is TGCGCCAGCAGTGAGCCGCCCGGACAGGGGGGCACTGAAGCTTTCTTT.

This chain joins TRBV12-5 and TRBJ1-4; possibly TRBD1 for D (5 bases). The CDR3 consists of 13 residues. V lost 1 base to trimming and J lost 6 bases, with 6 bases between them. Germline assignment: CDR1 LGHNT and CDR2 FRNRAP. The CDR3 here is CASGLAGYEKLFF. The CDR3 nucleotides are TGTGCTAGTGGTTTGGCAGGGTATGAAAAACTGTTTTTT. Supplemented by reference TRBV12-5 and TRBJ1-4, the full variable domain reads DARVTQTPRHKVTEMGQEVTMRCQPILGHNTVFWYRQTMMQGLELLAYFRNRAPLDDSGMPKDRFSAEMPDATLATLKIQPSEPRDSAVYFCASGLAGYEKLFFGSGTQLSVL.

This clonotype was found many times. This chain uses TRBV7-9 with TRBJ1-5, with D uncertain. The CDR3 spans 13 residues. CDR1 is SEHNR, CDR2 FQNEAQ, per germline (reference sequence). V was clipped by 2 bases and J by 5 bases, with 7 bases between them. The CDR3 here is CASSLTGYQPQHF. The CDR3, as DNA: TGTGCCAGCAGCTTAACCGGTTATCAGCCCCAGCATTTT.

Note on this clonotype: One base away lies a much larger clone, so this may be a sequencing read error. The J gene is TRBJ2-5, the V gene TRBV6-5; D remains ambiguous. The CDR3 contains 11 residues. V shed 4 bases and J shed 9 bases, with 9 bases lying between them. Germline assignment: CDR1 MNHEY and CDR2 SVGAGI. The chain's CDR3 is CASSSGASQYF. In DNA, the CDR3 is TGTGCCAGCAGTTCCGGAGCGTCCCAGTACTTC.

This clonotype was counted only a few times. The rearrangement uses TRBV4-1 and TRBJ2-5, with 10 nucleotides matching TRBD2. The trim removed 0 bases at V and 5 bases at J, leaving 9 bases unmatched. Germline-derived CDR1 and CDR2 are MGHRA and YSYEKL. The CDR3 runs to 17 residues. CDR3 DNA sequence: TGCGCCAGCAGCCAAGATTTAGCGGGGGGTGTCAGGGAGACCCAGTACTTC. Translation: CASSQDLAGGVRETQYF.

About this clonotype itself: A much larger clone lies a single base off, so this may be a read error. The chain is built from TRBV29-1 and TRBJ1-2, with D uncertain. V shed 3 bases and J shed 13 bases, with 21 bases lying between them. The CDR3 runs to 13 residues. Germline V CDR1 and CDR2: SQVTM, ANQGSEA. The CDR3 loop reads CSVDYLGQRYCTF. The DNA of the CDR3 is TGCAGCGTTGATTATCTAGGGCAGAGGTACTGCACCTTC.

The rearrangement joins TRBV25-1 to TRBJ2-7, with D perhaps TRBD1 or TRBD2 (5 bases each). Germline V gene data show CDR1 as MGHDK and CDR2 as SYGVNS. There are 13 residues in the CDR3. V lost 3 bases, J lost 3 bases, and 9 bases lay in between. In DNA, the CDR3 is TGTGCCAGCAGTGAGACAGCGGACTACGAGCAGTACTTC. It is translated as CASSETADYEQYF.

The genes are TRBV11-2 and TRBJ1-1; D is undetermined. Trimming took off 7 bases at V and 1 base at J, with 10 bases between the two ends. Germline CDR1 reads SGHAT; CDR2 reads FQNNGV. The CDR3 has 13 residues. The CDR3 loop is CASNKGKNTEAFF. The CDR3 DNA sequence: TGTGCCAGCAACAAAGGGAAGAACACTGAAGCTTTCTTT.

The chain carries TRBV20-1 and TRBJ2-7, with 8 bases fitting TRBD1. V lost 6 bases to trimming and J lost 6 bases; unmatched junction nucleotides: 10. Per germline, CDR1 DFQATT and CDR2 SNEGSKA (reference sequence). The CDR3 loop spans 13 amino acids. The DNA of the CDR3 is TGCAGTGCCATCGGGACAGGACAATGCGAGCAGTACTTC. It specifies CSAIGTGQCEQYF.

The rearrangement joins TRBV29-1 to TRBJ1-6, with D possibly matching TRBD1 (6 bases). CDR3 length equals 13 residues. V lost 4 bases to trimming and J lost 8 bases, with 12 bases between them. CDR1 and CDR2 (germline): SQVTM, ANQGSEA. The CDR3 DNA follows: TGCAGCGTTGCAGGGGATATTCATTCACCCCTCCACTTT. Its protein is CSVAGDIHSPLHF.

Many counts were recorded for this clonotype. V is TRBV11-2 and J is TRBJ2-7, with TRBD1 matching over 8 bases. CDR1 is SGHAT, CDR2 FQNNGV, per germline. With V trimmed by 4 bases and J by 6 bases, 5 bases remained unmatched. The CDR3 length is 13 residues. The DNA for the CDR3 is TGTGCCAGCAGCTCAGGACAGGGAAGCGAGCAGTACTTC. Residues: CASSSGQGSEQYF.

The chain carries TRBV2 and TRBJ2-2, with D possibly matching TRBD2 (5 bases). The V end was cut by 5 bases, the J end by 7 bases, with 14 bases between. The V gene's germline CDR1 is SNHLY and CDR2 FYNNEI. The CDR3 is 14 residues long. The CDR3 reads CASSSWESGGELFF. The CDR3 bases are TGTGCCAGCAGTTCATGGGAGTCTGGCGGGGAGCTGTTTTTT.

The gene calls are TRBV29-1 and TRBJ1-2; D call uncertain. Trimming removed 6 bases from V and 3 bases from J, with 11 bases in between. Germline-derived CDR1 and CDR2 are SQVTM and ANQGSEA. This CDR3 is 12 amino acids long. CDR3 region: CSVLQRYYGYTF. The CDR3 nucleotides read TGCAGCGTGTTACAGAGATACTATGGCTACACCTTC.

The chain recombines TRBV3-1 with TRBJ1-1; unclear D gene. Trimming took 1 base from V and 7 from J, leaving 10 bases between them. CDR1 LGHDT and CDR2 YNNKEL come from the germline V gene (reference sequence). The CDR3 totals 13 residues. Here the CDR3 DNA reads TGTGCCAGCAGCCAAGGCATCGTATATGAAGCTTTCTTT. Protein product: CASSQGIVYEAFF.

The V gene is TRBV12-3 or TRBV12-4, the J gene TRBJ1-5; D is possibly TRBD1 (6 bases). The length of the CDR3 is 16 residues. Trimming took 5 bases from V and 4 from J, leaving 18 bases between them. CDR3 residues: CASSSLGGVGNQPQHF. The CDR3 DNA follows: TGTGCCAGCAGTAGCCTAGGGGGGGTGGGGAATCAGCCCCAGCATTTT.

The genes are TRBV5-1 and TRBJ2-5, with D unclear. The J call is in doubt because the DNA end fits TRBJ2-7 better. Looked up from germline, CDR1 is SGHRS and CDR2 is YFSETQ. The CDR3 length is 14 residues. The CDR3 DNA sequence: TGCGCCAGCAGTCAAGGTCCCAGCTCCTACGAGCAGTACTTC. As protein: CASSQGPSSYEQYF.

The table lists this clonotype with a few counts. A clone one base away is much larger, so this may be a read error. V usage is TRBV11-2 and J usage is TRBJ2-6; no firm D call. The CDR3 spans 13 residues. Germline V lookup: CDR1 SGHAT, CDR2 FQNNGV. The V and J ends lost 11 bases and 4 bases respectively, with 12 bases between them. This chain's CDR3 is CARTVSGANVLTF. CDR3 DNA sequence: TGTGCCCGTACGGTATCCGGGGCCAACGTCCTGACTTTC.

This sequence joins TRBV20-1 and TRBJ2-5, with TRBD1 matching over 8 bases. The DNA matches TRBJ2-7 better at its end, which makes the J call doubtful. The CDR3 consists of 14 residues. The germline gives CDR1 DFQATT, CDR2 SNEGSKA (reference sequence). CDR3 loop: CSASQGARECEQYF. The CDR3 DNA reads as TGCAGTGCTAGCCAGGGGGCGCGGGAATGCGAGCAGTACTTC.